Below, 2 T cell receptor beta chains from the same sample are listed, as sequenced in a study of tumor-infiltrating lymphocytes in primary liver carcinoma. Blood RNA came from unsorted whole blood; germline DNA was also extracted. With a constant-region primer, TCR beta cDNA was made from around 530 ng of total RNA. Slightly modified ARM-PCR served as the procedure for the TCR beta libraries. These libraries came from three rounds of nested multiplex PCR. The first two PCR rounds, roughly 9 cycles each, used TRBV1-TRBV30 forward primers and a C-beta reverse primer. TCRdb fed the multiplex PCR reads into MiXCR, producing one record per CDR3 protein. Of around 330,000 distinct CDR3 sequences in the sample, more than 55% were seen once. Source material: peripheral blood. The receptors were gathered from a woman aged 30 to 39 with primary liver carcinoma and hepatitis B virus infection.

As for this clonotype: This sequence may be a read error, since a much larger clone differs from it by one base. The chain employs TRBV6-5 and TRBJ2-1, with D possibly being TRBD1 or TRBD2 (6 bases each). This CDR3 contains 15 residues. Germline CDR1 reads MNHEY; CDR2 reads SVGAGI. In DNA, the CDR3 is TGTGCCGGCAGTTACTTGGGGGGCGCATTGAATGAGCAGTTCTTC. It specifies CAGSYLGGALNEQFF.

As for this clonotype: Possible read error: a much larger clone is one base away. CDR3 nucleotides: TGCCGCGTTGTCAGACAGTACCACACTGAAGCTTTCTTT. Encoded protein: CRVVRQYHTEAFF. The chain employs TRBV29-1 and TRBJ1-1, with D perhaps TRBD1 (5 bases). Germline assignment: CDR1 SQVTM and CDR2 ANQGSEA. The CDR3 consists of 13 residues.